The sequence of this T cell receptor (beta chain) was determined in a study of cytomegalovirus exposure and HLA in healthy donors. This clone was found a few times. Its target is not known. Vbeta (60) and Jbeta (13) primers were used in the PCR. Original handling: Later reanalysis found 75 million to 95 million unique TCR beta chains, roughly 10 million of them shared. Profiled with immunoSEQ multiplex PCR; TCRdb holds only in-frame clones, not every one. From that table come the V and J calls and clone size; the DNA was used to work out D and trimming. The top ten hold over 1.2% of the sample, which has about 61,000 clones, 80% to 90% seen once. The germline CDR1 and CDR2 sequences are MNHEY and SVGAGI. Unmatched junction bases numbered 10, after V lost 4 bases and J lost 5 bases. The CDR3 runs to 15 residues. Whole-study results and caveats: At a 0.05 false discovery rate, a later analysis found about 17,000 TCR beta sequences to be associated with HLA alleles. About 87% or about 30% of the time was how often most TCR beta V segments were productive, according to an earlier analysis. Using the classifier, cytomegalovirus status was reportedly diagnosed with high specificity and sensitivity.

This chain connects TRBV6-5 to TRBJ1-2; TRBD1 matches 7 bases. This clonotype originated in a man aged 30 to 45 in good health and CMV-seropositive. Specimen: PBMCs. CDR3 DNA: TGTGCCAGCAGTTCGGTGAGACAGGGAAGGTATGGCTACACCTTC. Its protein product is CASSSVRQGRYGYTF.